The 19 T cell receptor beta chains presented below share a single source sample, sequenced in a study of blood T cell repertoires in COVID-19. Data came from immunoSEQ multiplex PCR; TCRdb stores just in-frame clones and leaves some out. This table has some 250,000 clones, around 87% appearing once. Sample: peripheral blood. These receptors all stem from a woman in her twenties or thirties who had recovered from COVID-19.

The chain couples TRBV11-2 to TRBJ2-5; D remains unclear. Trimming took off 0 bases at V and 0 bases at J, with 23 bases between the two ends. The CDR3 is 20 amino acids. From germline, CDR1 is SGHAT and CDR2 FQNNGV. The CDR3 protein is CASSLDARQTYSNNQETQYF. CDR3 coding DNA: TGTGCCAGCAGCTTAGACGCTCGGCAGACTTACTCCAATAACCAAGAGACCCAGTACTTC. Filled out from reference TRBV11-2 and TRBJ2-5, the complete variable domain reads EAGVAQSPRYKIIEKRQSVAFWCNPISGHATLYWYQQILGQGPKLLIQFQNNGVVDDSQLPKDRFSAERLKGVDSTLKIQPAKLEDSAVYLCASSLDARQTYSNNQETQYFGPGTRLLVL.

This sequence joins TRBV11-2 and TRBJ2-3, with D possibly matching TRBD2 (7 bases). V dropped 2 bases and J dropped 4 bases, with 16 bases sitting between them. This CDR3 has 16 residues. CDR1 SGHAT and CDR2 FQNNGV come from the germline V gene. DNA of the CDR3: TGTGCCAGCAGCTTATATCTAGGGGGGGCGGCAGATACGCAGTATTTT. Translating gives CASSLYLGGAADTQYF.

The CDR3 coding sequence is TGTGCCAGCAGCTTAGAGATTAGCTCCTACAATGAGCAGTTCTTC. It translates to CASSLEISSYNEQFF. The chain uses TRBV7-3 and TRBJ2-1; D is unclear. This CDR3 has 15 residues. From germline, CDR1 is SGHTA and CDR2 FQGTGA. Deletions cut 2 bases from V and 0 bases from J, with 8 bases between. The full variable domain, with the rest looked up from reference TRBV7-3 and TRBJ2-1, is GAGVSQTPSNKVTEKGKYVELRCDPISGHTALYWYRQSLGQGPEFLIYFQGTGAADDSGLPNDRFFAVRPEGSVSTLKIQRTERGDSAVYLCASSLEISSYNEQFFGPGTRLTVL.

At least ten counts were recorded for this clone. The chain uses TRBV11-3 and TRBJ2-1; perhaps TRBD1 as D (8 bases). The V gene lost 8 bases and the J gene lost 7 bases, with 21 bases spanning the gap. The CDR3 is 15 amino acids. Germline CDR1 reads SGHNT; CDR2 reads YENEEA. The CDR3: CASSPGGGGRNEQFF. Here the CDR3 DNA reads TGTGCCAGCTCCCCAGGGGGCGGGGGAAGGAATGAGCAGTTCTTC. The full variable domain, its missing parts supplied by reference TRBV11-3 and TRBJ2-1, is EAGVVQSPRYKIIEKKQPVAFWCNPISGHNTLYWYLQNLGQGPELLIRYENEEAVDDSQLPKDRFSAERLKGVDSTLKIQPAELGDSAVYLCASSPGGGGRNEQFFGPGTRLTVL.

V is TRBV7-9 and J is TRBJ1-2; 7 bases line up with TRBD1. The trim removed 5 bases at V and 1 base at J, leaving 7 bases unmatched. The germline V gene has CDR1 SEHNR and CDR2 FQNEAQ (reference sequence). This CDR3 is 15 amino acids long. The CDR3 bases are TGTGCCAGCAGCCCCGTCGGACAGGTTAACTATGGCTACACCTTC. Its protein is CASSPVGQVNYGYTF.

The CDR3 DNA reads as TGTGCCAGCAGCTTGGGTTCTAGAAGCACAGATACGCAGTATTTT. Its protein product is CASSLGSRSTDTQYF. The chain couples TRBV7-2 to TRBJ2-3, with no clear D. The CDR3 spans 15 residues. Germline CDR1 reads SGHTA; CDR2 reads FQGNSA. Trimming cost V 3 bases and J 0 bases, with 10 bases left between them.

The chain couples TRBV5-1 to TRBJ1-2; the D gene is possibly TRBD1 (5 bases). Trimming removed 0 bases from V and 5 bases from J, with 8 bases in between. CDR3 length: 13 residues. Germline CDR1 and CDR2: SGHRS and YFSETQ. CDR3 amino acids: CASSLGQLYGYTF. The DNA for the CDR3 is TGCGCCAGCAGCTTGGGACAGCTGTATGGCTACACCTTC.

This clone was seen just once. The CDR3 sequence: CASSATDGHQPQHF. The CDR3 DNA reads TGTGCCAGCAGCGCTACTGATGGGCATCAGCCCCAGCATTTT. The chain carries TRBV3-1 (or the pseudogene TRBV3-2) and TRBJ1-5, with D unclear. In germline, CDR1 is LGHDT, CDR2 YNNKEL (reference sequence). Trimming removed 5 bases at V and 5 bases at J, with 13 bases between. This CDR3 region has 14 residues.

This clone appeared once. This chain uses TRBV6-1 with TRBJ2-1; 9 nucleotides line up with TRBD2. The CDR3 is made up of 16 amino acids. The germline gives CDR1 MNHNS, CDR2 SASEGT. V lost 4 bases to trimming and J lost 0 bases; unmatched junction nucleotides: 4. Written as DNA, the CDR3 is TGTGCCAGCAGTGGGGAGCGGGGGGCCTCCTACAATGAGCAGTTCTTC. It specifies CASSGERGASYNEQFF.

To note about this clone: The same CDR3 arises from other DNA sequences in this sample as well. The CDR3 here is CASSQGVRGNQPQHF. CDR3 bases: TGTGCCAGCAGCCAAGGTGTCAGGGGTAATCAGCCCCAGCATTTT. The rearrangement uses TRBV3-1 (or the pseudogene TRBV3-2) and TRBJ1-5; a weak D match, TRBD1 (6 bases). V was cut by 1 base and J by 4 bases, with 11 bases left in between. The CDR3 extends over 15 amino acids. Germline V gene lookup returns CDR1 LGHDT and CDR2 YNNKEL (reference sequence).

The CDR3 bases are TGTGCCAGCAGCCCTGACAGGGCCCTTCTCGTCACTGAAGCTTTCTTT. This gives the protein CASSPDRALLVTEAFF. This rearrangement joins TRBV14 to TRBJ1-1; 7 bases are shared with TRBD1. Germline loops: CDR1 SGHDN, CDR2 FVKESK. V was clipped by 4 bases and J by 4 bases; unmatched bases: 12. There are 16 residues in the CDR3. Drawing the rest from reference TRBV14 and TRBJ1-1, the complete variable domain is EAGVTQFPSHSVIEKGQTVTLRCDPISGHDNLYWYRRVMGKEIKFLLHFVKESKQDESGMPNNRFLAERTGGTYSTLKVQPAELEDSGVYFCASSPDRALLVTEAFFGQGTRLTVV.

The genes are TRBV5-1 and TRBJ2-7, with D unresolved. The CDR3 is 14 amino acids. The germline V gene has CDR1 SGHRS and CDR2 YFSETQ. Trimming left V 0 bases short and J 2 bases short, with 9 bases between. The CDR3 loop is CASSLGPSAYEQYF. CDR3 bases: TGCGCCAGCAGCTTGGGTCCGTCGGCCTACGAGCAGTACTTC.

This chain uses TRBV27 with TRBJ2-2; 7 nucleotides line up with TRBD1. Germline V CDR1 and CDR2: MNHEY, SMNVEV (reference sequence). V was clipped by 6 bases and J by 2 bases; unmatched bases: 30. This CDR3 has 23 residues. The CDR3 DNA reads as TGTGCCAGCAGACCTGAGATGGGGGTTAGGGGGCGGTTGCGGACTCGCAACACCGGGGAGCTGTTTTTT. Residues: CASRPEMGVRGRLRTRNTGELFF.

In its sample, this clone was seen once. The CDR3 loop is CASSIAGTGNYGYTF. The CDR3 DNA is TGTGCCAGTAGTATTGCCGGGACAGGGAACTATGGCTACACCTTC. The V and J genes are TRBV19 and TRBJ1-2, with 9 bases matching TRBD1. CDR3 length: 15 amino acids. Germline V gives CDR1 LNHDA, CDR2 SQIVND (reference sequence). Unmatched junction bases numbered 4, after V lost 3 bases and J lost 2 bases.

The chain links TRBV27 to TRBJ2-3, with D maybe TRBD2 (7 bases). V was pared by 6 bases and J by 1 base, with 14 bases between. CDR3 length equals 15 residues. Germline V CDR1 and CDR2: MNHEY, SMNVEV (reference sequence). The CDR3: CASRSGGRGTDTQYF. The CDR3 nucleotides read TGTGCCAGCAGATCGGGGGGCCGGGGCACAGATACGCAGTATTTT.

The V call is TRBV5-1, the J call TRBJ1-1, with 7 bases identical to TRBD1. This CDR3 comprises 14 residues. The germline CDR1 and CDR2 sequences are SGHRS and YFSETQ. Trimming cost V 4 bases and J 3 bases; bases outside gene matches: 6. The CDR3 loop reads CASSRGRVDTEAFF. The DNA of the CDR3 is TGCGCCAGCAGCAGGGGGCGAGTTGACACTGAAGCTTTCTTT.

DNA for the CDR3: TGCGCCAGCAGCTTCCTAGCGGGTCGGAACAATGAGCAGTTCTTC. It codes for CASSFLAGRNNEQFF. This rearrangement joins TRBV5-1 to TRBJ2-1, with 8 bases identical to TRBD2. Germline CDR1 and CDR2: SGHRS and YFSETQ. The CDR3 length is 15 residues. Trimming at V came to 2 bases and at J to 5 bases, leaving 6 bases not matched to a gene.

This clone was seen only a few times. The chain links TRBV10-3 to TRBJ1-4; D perhaps matches TRBD1 (5 bases). The CDR3 is made up of 14 amino acids. CDR1 ENHRY and CDR2 SYGVKD come from the germline V gene. The V gene lost 0 bases and the J gene lost 5 bases, with 7 bases spanning the gap. The CDR3, as DNA: TGTGCCATCAGTGAGTCCGGGGGGAATGAAAAACTGTTTTTT. Translation gives CAISESGGNEKLFF.

This clone was observed once. V gene TRBV9 combines with J gene TRBJ2-3; no clear D gene. The CDR3 is 12 residues long. V was pared by 3 bases and J by 3 bases, with 5 bases between. CDR1 is SGDLS, CDR2 YYNGEE, per germline. In DNA, the CDR3 is TGTGCCAGCAGCGGAGAAACAGATACGCAGTATTTT. Its protein is CASSGETDTQYF.